The rows below give T cell receptor beta chains drawn from one sample of a study of cytomegalovirus exposure and HLA in healthy donors. Here immunoSEQ multiplex PCR was the method, and the copy in TCRdb shows in-frame clones only, minus some. In the table there are about 56,000 clones, approximately 92% of which are singletons. The specimen was PBMCs. These receptors were obtained from a young woman in good health and CMV-seronegative. Each CDR3 is given with its conserved first and last residue. D genes are given only for firm matches. Some rows have no size entry. The others give once, few or many, or a class for an expanded clone.

clone size,D gene,V gene,J gene,CDR3 protein,CDR3 DNA
NA,NA,TRBV11-2,TRBJ1-1,CASSFSGVNTEAFF,TGTGCCAGCAGCTTTAGCGGAGTGAACACTGAAGCTTTCTTT
NA,NA,TRBV7-6,TRBJ2-7,CASADSGKGRNEQYF,TGTGCCAGCGCCGACTCAGGGAAAGGACGAAACGAGCAGTACTTC
NA,NA,TRBV19,TRBJ1-3,CASSVGQLFGNTIYF,TGTGCCAGTAGTGTCGGACAGCTTTTCGGAAACACCATATATTTT
NA,NA,TRBV27,TRBJ2-7,CASRYTYRDEQYF,TGTGCCAGCAGATACACTTATCGGGACGAGCAGTACTTC
NA,TRBD2,TRBV5-6,TRBJ2-2,CASSFGLAGVTGELFF,TGTGCCAGCAGCTTCGGACTAGCGGGGGTGACCGGGGAGCTGTTTTTT
NA,TRBD2,TRBV6-1,TRBJ2-7,CASRNLAGVDEQYF,TGTGCCAGCAGAAACCTAGCGGGGGTGGATGAGCAGTACTTC
NA,NA,TRBV29-1,TRBJ1-1,CSVEGGENTEAFF,TGCAGCGTTGAAGGCGGAGAGAACACTGAAGCTTTCTTT
NA,TRBD1,TRBV19,TRBJ1-3,CASTWSHRGGNTIYF,TGTGCCAGTACTTGGTCCCACAGGGGAGGAAACACCATATATTTT
NA,NA,TRBV9,TRBJ1-2,CASSVGGADYGYTF,TGTGCCAGCAGCGTGGGGGGGGCTGACTATGGCTACACCTTC
NA,NA,TRBV6-6,TRBJ2-3,CASSYSSSTDTQYF,TGTGCCAGCAGTTACTCGTCTAGCACAGATACGCAGTATTTT
NA,NA,TRBV7-6,TRBJ2-5,CASSHTAGGYQSQETQYF,TGTGCCAGCAGCCACACTGCGGGCGGCTATCAATCACAAGAGACCCAGTACTTC
NA,NA,TRBV30,TRBJ2-1,CAWSVYGEQFF,TGTGCCTGGAGCGTGTACGGTGAGCAGTTCTTC
NA,NA,TRBV27,TRBJ2-6,CASSLTGWSSGANVLTF,TGTGCCAGCAGTTTAACAGGGTGGTCCTCTGGGGCCAACGTCCTGACTTTC
NA,TRBD1,TRBV13,TRBJ2-1,CASSLVQGDRGEQFF,TGTGCCAGCAGCTTAGTTCAGGGGGACCGCGGTGAGCAGTTCTTC
NA,NA,TRBV18,TRBJ1-1,CASSPPSAGTEAFF,TGTGCCAGCTCACCACCGTCAGCAGGCACTGAAGCTTTCTTT
NA,NA,TRBV19,TRBJ1-2,CASSEVGGYNYGYTF,TGTGCCAGTTCCGAAGTCGGAGGGTATAACTATGGCTACACCTTC
NA,NA,TRBV25-1,TRBJ2-7,CASSFGDEQYF,TGTGCCAGCAGTTTCGGGGACGAGCAGTACTTC
NA,TRBD1,TRBV6-6,TRBJ2-7,CASKTDRGWDEQYF,TGTGCCAGCAAGACGGACAGGGGATGGGACGAGCAGTACTTC
NA,NA,TRBV25-1,TRBJ1-2,CASSNSRYGYTF,TGTGCCAGCAGTAATTCGAGGTATGGCTACACCTTC
NA,NA,TRBV12-5,TRBJ1-2,CASALAGNYGYTF,TGTGCTAGTGCCCTCGCAGGCAACTATGGCTACACCTTC
NA,NA,TRBV6-1,TRBJ2-3,CASSDRARDTQYF,TGTGCCAGCAGTGACAGGGCTCGAGATACGCAGTATTTT
NA,NA,TRBV7-3,TRBJ2-5,CASSANSYQETQYF,TGTGCCAGCAGTGCTAACTCGTACCAAGAGACCCAGTACTTC
once,NA,TRBV5-1,TRBJ2-5,CASSQGTLGETQYF,TGCGCCAGCAGCCAGGGGACACTGGGAGAGACCCAGTACTTC
NA,NA,TRBV25-1,TRBJ2-7,CASSESTGKREQYF,TGTGCCAGCAGTGAATCTACAGGGAAGAGGGAGCAGTACTTC
NA,NA,TRBV5-1,TRBJ2-3,CASSLAQGGGTQYF,TGCGCCAGCAGCTTGGCCCAGGGAGGAGGTACGCAGTATTTT
NA,NA,TRBV28,TRBJ2-1,CASSLSEDYNEQFF,TGTGCCAGCAGTCTTTCTGAGGACTACAATGAGCAGTTCTTC
NA,TRBD2,TRBV19,TRBJ2-5,CASSTTTSGGETQYF,TGTGCCAGTAGTACTACGACTAGCGGGGGGGAGACCCAGTACTTC
NA,TRBD1,TRBV5-1,TRBJ1-5,CASSPSTGEQPQHF,TGCGCCAGCAGCCCCTCGACAGGGGAGCAGCCCCAGCATTTT
NA,TRBD1,TRBV7-9,TRBJ1-1,CASSLGQGTEAFF,TGTGCCAGCAGCTTGGGACAGGGGACTGAAGCTTTCTTT
NA,TRBD2,TRBV29-1,TRBJ2-1,CSVPGLAGSYNEQFF,TGCAGCGTTCCAGGACTAGCGGGGTCCTACAATGAGCAGTTCTTC
NA,NA,TRBV7-6,TRBJ1-2,CASSPPGGGPGYTF,TGTGCCAGCAGCCCCCCCGGGGGGGGCCCTGGCTACACCTTC
once,NA,TRBV4-3,TRBJ2-3,CASSQRRQRVTDTQYF,TGCGCCAGCAGCCAGAGGCGGCAGCGGGTCACAGATACGCAGTATTTT
NA,NA,TRBV15,TRBJ1-5,CATSRDTGTVNQPQHF,TGTGCCACCAGCAGAGATACAGGGACGGTCAATCAGCCCCAGCATTTT
NA,TRBD1,TRBV7-2,TRBJ2-4,CASSLGTGDIQYF,TGTGCCAGCAGCTTAGGGACAGGGGACATTCAGTACTTC
NA,NA,TRBV7-6,TRBJ1-4,CASSLDSGAEGEKLFF,TGTGCCAGCAGCTTAGACTCGGGTGCGGAGGGGGAAAAACTGTTTTTT
NA,NA,TRBV5-1,TRBJ1-6,CASRGDSSYNSPLHF,TGCGCCAGCAGGGGCGACAGTTCCTATAATTCACCCCTCCACTTT
NA,TRBD2,TRBV7-3,TRBJ2-5,CASSASGTSGIETQYF,TGTGCCAGCAGCGCATCCGGGACTAGCGGGATCGAGACCCAGTACTTC
NA,NA,TRBV6-5,TRBJ1-1,CASSYSLGAGTEAFF,TGTGCCAGCAGTTACTCGTTGGGGGCTGGCACTGAAGCTTTCTTT
NA,NA,TRBV7-9,TRBJ2-7,CASSLETGSDAYEQYF,TGTGCCAGCAGCTTAGAAACAGGGTCAGATGCCTACGAGCAGTACTTC
once,NA,TRBV6-1,TRBJ2-2,CVSENTGELFF,TGTGTCTCAGAGAACACCGGGGAGCTGTTTTTT
NA,TRBD2,TRBV18,TRBJ2-1,CASSRTSGGYNEQFF,TGTGCCAGCTCCCGGACTAGCGGGGGCTACAATGAGCAGTTCTTC
NA,NA,TRBV28,TRBJ2-2,CASSLLGQNTGELFF,TGTGCCAGCAGTTTACTTGGCCAGAACACCGGGGAGCTGTTTTTT
NA,NA,TRBV9,TRBJ2-3,CASSTRGDGDADTQYF,TGTGCCAGCAGCACCCGGGGTGATGGTGACGCAGATACGCAGTATTTT
once,NA,TRBV10-3,TRBJ2-5,CAISLLAFQETQYF,TGTGCCATCAGTTTACTAGCTTTTCAAGAGACCCAGTACTTC
NA,NA,TRBV19,TRBJ2-7,CASSISQGLREQYF,TGTGCCAGTAGTATAAGCCAGGGCCTGAGGGAGCAGTACTTC
NA,NA,TRBV6-5,TRBJ1-1,CASSYSPDTNTEAFF,TGTGCCAGCAGTTACTCCCCGGACACGAACACTGAAGCTTTCTTT
NA,NA,TRBV7-2,TRBJ2-6,CASSAGVGANVLTF,TGTGCCAGCAGTGCAGGGGTTGGGGCCAACGTCCTGACTTTC
few,TRBD1,TRBV19,TRBJ1-2,CASSGNRGSYRGYTF,TGTGCCAGTAGTGGTAACAGGGGTTCGTACCGGGGCTACACCTTC
NA,NA,TRBV9,TRBJ1-2,CASSVGVGAVGGYTF,TGTGCCAGCAGCGTAGGGGTTGGGGCAGTCGGGGGCTACACCTTC
NA,NA,TRBV21-1,TRBJ1-2,CASIWDFRDYGYTF,TGTGCCAGCATCTGGGACTTTCGGGACTATGGCTACACCTTC
NA,TRBD2,TRBV10-3,TRBJ2-3,CAISASGGTDTQYF,TGTGCCATCAGTGCTAGCGGGGGCACAGATACGCAGTATTTT
NA,NA,TRBV5-6,TRBJ1-4,CASSLKITATNEKLFF,TGTGCCAGCAGCTTGAAGATTACTGCAACTAATGAAAAACTGTTTTTT
NA,TRBD1,TRBV5-1,TRBJ2-3,CASSFGPRTGHTDTQYF,TGCGCCAGCAGCTTCGGTCCCCGGACAGGGCACACAGATACGCAGTATTTT
NA,NA,TRBV18,TRBJ2-7,CASSPPYSYEQYF,TGTGCCAGCTCACCCCCCTACTCCTACGAGCAGTACTTC
NA,TRBD1,TRBV5-1,TRBJ1-1,CASSLGTAAEAFF,TGCGCCAGCAGCTTAGGGACAGCCGCTGAAGCTTTCTTT